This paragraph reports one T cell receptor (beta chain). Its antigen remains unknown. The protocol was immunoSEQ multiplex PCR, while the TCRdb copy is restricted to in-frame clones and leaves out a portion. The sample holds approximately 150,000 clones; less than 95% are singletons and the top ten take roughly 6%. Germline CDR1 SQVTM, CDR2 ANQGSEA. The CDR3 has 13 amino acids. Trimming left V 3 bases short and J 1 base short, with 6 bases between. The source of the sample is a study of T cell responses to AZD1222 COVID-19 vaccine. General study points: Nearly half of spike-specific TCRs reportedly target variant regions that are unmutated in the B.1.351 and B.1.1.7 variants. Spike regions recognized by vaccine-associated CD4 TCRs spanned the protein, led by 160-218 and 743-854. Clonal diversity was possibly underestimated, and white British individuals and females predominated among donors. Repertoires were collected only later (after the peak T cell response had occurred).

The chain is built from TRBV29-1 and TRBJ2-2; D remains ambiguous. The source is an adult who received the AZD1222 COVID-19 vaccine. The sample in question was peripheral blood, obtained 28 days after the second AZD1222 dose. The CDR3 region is CSVDRGNTGELFF. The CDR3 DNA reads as TGCAGCGTTGACCGCGGGAACACCGGGGAGCTGTTTTTT.